Listed here are 16 T cell receptor beta chains from one sample, sequenced in a study of high-grade serous ovarian cancer treatment subgroups. The tumor samples were collected prior to definitive surgery or chemotherapy. The data were produced by immunoSEQ multiplex PCR, yet TCRdb's version contains in-frame clones alone and is incomplete. The sample comprises about 39,000 clones, about 80% of which are singletons, and less than 4% rests with the top ten. Sequencing input: tumor tissue. The source of these receptors is a human donor with high-grade serous ovarian cancer.

In its sample, this clone was seen once. The rearrangement links TRBV28 to TRBJ1-1; TRBD1 agrees at 7 bases. Germline V CDR1 and CDR2: MDHEN, SYDVKM. The CDR3 has 15 amino acids. V was pared by 4 bases and J by 2 bases, with 7 bases of the junction left unmatched. The CDR3 DNA sequence: TGTGCCAGCAGTTCGGCGGGACAGATAAACACTGAAGCTTTCTTT. It specifies CASSSAGQINTEAFF.

The chain has TRBV19 and TRBJ1-5, with 8 bases aligning to TRBD1. From germline, CDR1 is LNHDA and CDR2 SQIVND (reference sequence). The CDR3 contains 14 residues. V gave up 6 bases and J gave up 2 bases; unmatched junction bases: 3. For the CDR3, the DNA is TGTGCCAGTAGCCCGGGACAGGGCAATCAGCCCCAGCATTTT. It translates to CASSPGQGNQPQHF. The full variable domain, in which reference TRBV19 and TRBJ1-5 provide the parts outside the CDR3, is DGGITQSPKYLFRKEGQNVTLSCEQNLNHDAMYWYRQDPGQGLRLIYYSQIVNDFQKGDIAEGYSVSREKKESFPLTVTSAQKNPTAFYLCASSPGQGNQPQHFGDGTRLSIL.

The chain combines TRBV5-6 with TRBJ1-4, with a possible D match to TRBD1 (5 bases). The CDR3 is 14 residues long. Trimming removed 4 bases from V and 6 bases from J, with 13 bases in between. In germline, CDR1 is SGHDT, CDR2 YYEEEE. This CDR3 reads CASSAMTVDEKLFF. DNA of the CDR3: TGTGCCAGCAGCGCAATGACAGTGGATGAAAAACTGTTTTTT.

This chain uses TRBV19 with TRBJ1-4, with D possibly TRBD1 on 5 matching bases. Germline V gene sequence: CDR1 LNHDA, CDR2 SQIVND (reference sequence). This CDR3 region has 15 residues. V dropped 3 bases and J dropped 5 bases, with 13 bases sitting between them. The CDR3 sequence: CASSILGQGNEKLFF. CDR3 in DNA: TGTGCCAGTAGTATCCTCGGACAAGGAAATGAAAAACTGTTTTTT.

This chain uses TRBV7-2 with TRBJ2-1; D is undetermined. In germline, CDR1 is SGHTA, CDR2 FQGNSA. The CDR3 runs 11 residues. V dropped 1 base and J dropped 8 bases, with 3 bases sitting between them. CDR3 region: CASSLDDEQFF. The DNA for the CDR3 is TGTGCCAGCAGCTTAGACGATGAGCAGTTCTTC.

The V gene is TRBV30, the J gene TRBJ2-3; the match to TRBD2 covers 7 bases. Germline V gives CDR1 GTSNPN, CDR2 SVGIG (reference sequence). The CDR3 has 16 residues. V was pared by 0 bases and J by 1 base, with 7 bases of the junction left unmatched. CDR3 sequence: CAWSVGILAGTDTQYF. CDR3 coding DNA: TGTGCCTGGAGTGTAGGTATTCTAGCGGGCACAGATACGCAGTATTTT.

This sequence joins TRBV30 and TRBJ1-1, with D possibly being TRBD1 (6 bases). Germline V gene lookup returns CDR1 GTSNPN and CDR2 SVGIG (reference sequence). CDR3 length equals 17 residues. The CDR3 is CASDLGTGISLNTEAFF. CDR3 bases: TGTGCTTCAGACCTAGGAACAGGGATTTCATTGAACACTGAAGCTTTCTTT.

The V gene is TRBV21-1, the J gene TRBJ2-7; the table's D call, TRBD2, was not checked against the DNA. TRBV21-1 is a pseudogene segment. The CDR3 is made up of 16 amino acids. The CDR3 here is CASSHPRGAPSYEQYF. CDR3 DNA sequence: TGTGCCAGCAGCCACCCACGAGGAGCTCCATCCTACGAGCAGTACTTC.

The rearrangement links TRBV19 to TRBJ2-5; either TRBD1 or TRBD2 may fit D (5 bases each). The V gene's germline CDR1 is LNHDA and CDR2 SQIVND (reference sequence). The germline V and J ends were trimmed by 1 base and 5 bases, with 11 bases remaining between them. This CDR3 spans 14 amino acids. CDR3 DNA: TGTGCCAGTAGTATAGTGTCGGGGCTTGAGACCCAGTACTTC. Translating it yields CASSIVSGLETQYF.

This clone has only one observation. V gene TRBV6-5 combines with J gene TRBJ2-3; TRBD2 matches 9 bases. J was trimmed by 3 bases and V by 4 bases; bases with no gene match: 5. The CDR3 extends over 15 amino acids. Germline V gene data show CDR1 as MNHEY and CDR2 as SVGAGI. The CDR3 loop reads CASSFGTSNTDTQYF. The CDR3 DNA is TGTGCCAGCAGTTTCGGGACTAGCAATACAGATACGCAGTATTTT.

J is TRBJ1-1 and V is TRBV28; unclear D gene. Germline CDR1 reads MDHEN; CDR2 reads SYDVKM. The CDR3 is made up of 13 amino acids. V lost 6 bases to trimming and J lost 3 bases, with 11 bases between them. The DNA for the CDR3 is TGTGCCAGCAGACCCGGGCTTTACACTGAAGCTTTCTTT. It specifies CASRPGLYTEAFF.

The rearrangement joins TRBV7-9 to TRBJ1-5, with unresolved D. V lost 5 bases, J lost 5 bases, and 16 bases lay in between. Germline assignment: CDR1 SEHNR and CDR2 FQNEAQ (reference sequence). This CDR3 has 15 amino acids. For the CDR3, the DNA is TGTGCCAGCAGCCGGGGAGACGGACGCCATCAGCCCCAGCATTTT. This codes for CASSRGDGRHQPQHF.

The CDR3 coding sequence is TGTGCCAGCAGCTACCACCTCCAGGGGACCGGGGAGCTGTTTTTT. The encoded protein is CASSYHLQGTGELFF. The gene calls are TRBV14 and TRBJ2-2; D may be TRBD1 (6 bases). Trimming removed 5 bases at V and 5 bases at J, with 15 bases between. This CDR3 is built from 15 residues. The germline gives CDR1 SGHDN, CDR2 FVKESK.

J is TRBJ1-6 and V is TRBV30; tentatively, D is TRBD1 (5 bases). The V end lost 3 bases, the J end lost 9 bases, and 15 bases lay between the germline ends. Germline V gene data show CDR1 as GTSNPN and CDR2 as SVGIG (reference sequence). This CDR3 comprises 14 residues. Here the CDR3 DNA reads TGTGCCTGGAGGCCCGGGACGGAGATTTCACCCCTCCACTTT. This translates into CAWRPGTEISPLHF.

The chain couples TRBV5-1 to TRBJ1-4; a possible D gene is TRBD1 (5 bases). Trimming left V 5 bases short and J 0 bases short, with 14 bases between. This CDR3 is 16 amino acids long. Germline assignment: CDR1 SGHRS and CDR2 YFSETQ. CDR3 amino acids: CASRLGGGATNEKLFF. DNA of the CDR3: TGCGCCAGCAGACTGGGGGGGGGTGCAACTAATGAAAAACTGTTTTTT.

The V gene is TRBV28, the J gene TRBJ2-7, with D tentatively TRBD2 (5 bases). Trimming left V 1 base short and J 6 bases short, with 13 bases between. Per the germline V gene, CDR1 is MDHEN and CDR2 is SYDVKM. CDR3 size: 14 residues. The CDR3 loop reads CASSLFTMRAEQYF. The CDR3 DNA reads TGTGCCAGCAGTTTATTCACCATGAGGGCCGAGCAGTACTTC. The whole variable domain, remainder taken from reference TRBV28 and TRBJ2-7, is DVKVTQSSRYLVKRTGEKVFLECVQDMDHENMFWYRQDPGLGLRLIYFSYDVKMKEKGDIPEGYSVSREKKERFSLILESASTNQTSMYLCASSLFTMRAEQYFGPGTRLTVT.